The next 14 T cell receptor beta chains were all read from a single sample in a study of blood T cells in healthy people across ages. The authors ran a second PCR of about 7 to 11 cycles using a sample-barcoded 5' primer and a J-beta primer mix. TCRdb redid the calling of the 5' RACE reads with MiXCR, one entry per CDR3 protein. The table includes more than 700,000 distinct CDR3 sequences, less than 60% detected once. The sequencing sample was made of blood. The receptors were sampled from a man older than 75 in good health.

V usage is TRBV29-1 and J usage is TRBJ2-4; D not certain. CDR1 SQVTM and CDR2 ANQGSEA come from the germline V gene. The V gene lost 4 bases and the J gene lost 0 bases, with 19 bases spanning the gap. This CDR3 has 17 residues. CDR3 sequence reads: CSVGGFSDELAKNIQYF. The CDR3 DNA sequence: TGCAGCGTTGGGGGATTCAGTGACGAGCTAGCCAAAAACATTCAGTACTTC.

There are a few counts of this clonotype. The V call is TRBV29-1, the J call TRBJ2-1; possibly TRBD1 for D (8 bases). V was trimmed by 6 bases and J by 7 bases, leaving 19 bases between them. Germline V CDR1 and CDR2: SQVTM, ANQGSEA. The CDR3 sequence is 14 residues long. The chain's CDR3 is CSVVTGDGGNEQFF. The CDR3 nucleotides read TGCAGCGTCGTGACAGGGGACGGGGGGAATGAGCAGTTCTTC.

The V call is TRBV4-2, the J call TRBJ2-4; D perhaps matches TRBD2 (6 bases). In germline, CDR1 is LGHNA, CDR2 YNFKEQ. Trimming took off 0 bases at V and 1 base at J, with 10 bases between the two ends. This CDR3 comprises 16 residues. CDR3 nucleotide sequence: TGTGCCAGCAGCCAAGAAGCTAGCGTTGCCAAAAACATTCAGTACTTC. This encodes CASSQEASVAKNIQYF.

In its sample, this clonotype was seen many times. The rearrangement links TRBV5-1 to TRBJ2-5; TRBD1 or TRBD2 may be the D gene (5 bases each). Germline CDR1 is SGHRS and CDR2 is YFSETQ. The CDR3 contains 14 residues. The V end lost 3 bases, the J end lost 2 bases, and 11 bases lay between the germline ends. The CDR3 DNA reads TGCGCCAGCAGCTCCGGGACGGAACAAGAGACCCAGTACTTC. Translation: CASSSGTEQETQYF.

This clonotype was seen a handful of times. The chain is built from TRBV7-3 and TRBJ2-1; unclear D gene. The V gene lost 2 bases and the J gene lost 4 bases, with 9 bases spanning the gap. Germline V gene data show CDR1 as SGHTA and CDR2 as FQGTGA. The CDR3 is 14 amino acids. In DNA form, the CDR3 reads TGTGCCAGCAGCTTATTCACGAGTTACAATGAGCAGTTCTTC. Its protein product is CASSLFTSYNEQFF.

This clonotype has ten or more counts. This chain links TRBV18 with TRBJ2-1, with 11 nucleotides matching TRBD1. This CDR3 region has 13 residues. Trimming removed 1 base from V and 10 bases from J; junction bases left unmatched: 0. In germline, CDR1 is KGHSH, CDR2 LQKENI. This CDR3 is CASSPRDRGEQFF. CDR3 coding DNA: TGTGCCAGCTCACCACGGGACAGGGGGGAGCAGTTCTTC.

The table lists this clonotype with many counts. The chain links TRBV29-1 to TRBJ2-7; D uncertain. V was clipped by 2 bases and J by 2 bases, with 7 bases between them. Germline V lookup: CDR1 SQVTM, CDR2 ANQGSEA. The CDR3 has 12 residues. The CDR3 DNA reads TGCAGCGTTGAACTTCATACCTACGAGCAGTACTTC. Its translation is CSVELHTYEQYF.

This clonotype has just a few counts. The rearrangement links TRBV20-1 to TRBJ2-3; D is possibly TRBD2 (5 bases). The V gene lost 5 bases and the J gene lost 7 bases, with 10 bases spanning the gap. The CDR3 spans 11 residues. Germline assignment: CDR1 DFQATT and CDR2 SNEGSKA (reference sequence). The CDR3 spells CSAEREHTQYF. DNA for the CDR3: TGCAGTGCTGAACGGGAACATACGCAGTATTTT.

The chain links TRBV4-2 to TRBJ2-3; 14 nucleotides line up with TRBD2. V shed 3 bases and J 2 bases; nucleotides not matched to a gene: 7. CDR3 length equals 18 residues. In germline, CDR1 is LGHNA, CDR2 YNFKEQ. In DNA, the CDR3 is TGTGCCAGCAGCCAGGGACTAGCGGGAGTAGAATCCACAGATACGCAGTATTTT. This codes for CASSQGLAGVESTDTQYF.

The chain uses TRBV4-2 and TRBJ1-4; the D is unclear. The CDR3 totals 13 residues. V lost 0 bases and J lost 4, with 3 bases in between. Germline V gives CDR1 LGHNA, CDR2 YNFKEQ. In DNA form, the CDR3 reads TGTGCCAGCAGCCAAGACGTTAATGAAAAACTGTTTTTT. The encoded protein is CASSQDVNEKLFF.

There are a few counts of this clonotype. This chain uses TRBV7-9 with TRBJ2-4; D is undetermined. This CDR3 region has 12 residues. Germline lookup yields CDR1 SEHNR and CDR2 FQNEAQ (reference sequence). Trimming removed 1 base from V and 15 bases from J, with 13 bases in between. In nucleotides, the CDR3 is TGTGCCAGCAGCTTAGACGCAGGCTCCTCGTACTTC. Protein product: CASSLDAGSSYF.

This clonotype has only a few counts. V and J are TRBV6-2 or TRBV6-3 and TRBJ1-2; D gene ambiguous. Germline lookup yields CDR1 MNHEY and CDR2 SVGEGT. This CDR3 is built from 15 residues. V lost 2 bases and J 2 bases, leaving 12 bases between the germline ends. CDR3 sequence (DNA): TGTGCCAGCAGTTACCCAAATAGAGGCAACTATGGCTACACCTTC. Its protein is CASSYPNRGNYGYTF.

This clonotype appeared a few times. The chain uses TRBV6-6 and TRBJ2-7; 9 nucleotides agree with TRBD1. This CDR3 region has 15 residues. Germline values: CDR1 MNHNY, CDR2 SVGAGI (reference sequence). Germline trimming cut 6 bases from V and 0 bases from J; bases unmatched to any gene: 6. The CDR3 region is CASSPGTGRSYEQYF. The DNA for the CDR3 is TGTGCCAGCAGCCCCGGGACAGGGCGCTCCTACGAGCAGTACTTC.

This clonotype has just a few counts. The chain uses TRBV12-3 or TRBV12-4 and TRBJ1-5; no clear D gene. Trimming removed 3 bases at V and 7 bases at J, with 10 bases between. The CDR3 has 13 amino acids. This CDR3 is CASSFQVDQPQHF. The CDR3 nucleotides read TGTGCCAGCAGTTTCCAGGTTGACCAGCCCCAGCATTTT.